The 29 T cell receptor beta chains given below trace back to one sample, sequenced in a study of shared clonotypes between healthy human individuals. The protocol was immunoSEQ multiplex PCR, while the TCRdb copy is restricted to in-frame clones and leaves out a portion. The sample comprises approximately 1.5 million clones, nearly 99% of which are singletons, and approximately 0.44% rests with the top ten. Sequenced: naive CD4+ T cells sorted from blood. As for subset: CD45RA+ positively selected. Receptor source: a man aged 30-40 years in good health.

The rearrangement uses TRBV28 and TRBJ2-7, with 10 bases aligning to TRBD2. The CDR3 spans 18 residues. Per germline, CDR1 MDHEN and CDR2 SYDVKM. V shed 8 bases and J 0 bases; nucleotides not matched to a gene: 16. The CDR3 loop is CASEGMASGSRSSYEQYF. CDR3 coding DNA: TGTGCCAGCGAGGGGATGGCTAGCGGGAGTCGAAGCTCCTACGAGCAGTACTTC.

The chain combines TRBV19 with TRBJ1-5, with D possibly matching TRBD1 (6 bases). The CDR3 is made up of 14 amino acids. The germline V gene encodes CDR1 LNHDA and CDR2 SQIVND (reference sequence). The V gene lost 3 bases and the J gene lost 4 bases, with 10 bases spanning the gap. Here the CDR3 reads CASSISRGNQPQHF. The DNA for the CDR3 is TGTGCCAGTAGTATCAGCAGGGGAAATCAGCCCCAGCATTTT. The variable domain in full, completed from reference TRBV19 and TRBJ1-5, reads DGGITQSPKYLFRKEGQNVTLSCEQNLNHDAMYWYRQDPGQGLRLIYYSQIVNDFQKGDIAEGYSVSREKKESFPLTVTSAQKNPTAFYLCASSISRGNQPQHFGDGTRLSIL.

The chain joins TRBV19 to TRBJ2-2; D is perhaps TRBD1 or TRBD2 (5 bases each). V gave up 7 bases and J gave up 5 bases, with 17 bases separating them. This CDR3 region has 15 residues. CDR1 and CDR2 (germline): LNHDA, SQIVND (reference sequence). CDR3 coding DNA: TGTGCCAGTAACTGGGGGAGCGGATTGACCGGGGAGCTGTTTTTT. Translating it yields CASNWGSGLTGELFF.

The genes are TRBV5-4 and TRBJ2-2; D perhaps matches TRBD2 (6 bases). CDR1 is SGHNT, CDR2 YYREEE, per germline (reference sequence). The germline V and J ends were trimmed by 4 bases and 5 bases, with 9 bases remaining between them. The CDR3 extends over 13 amino acids. Here the CDR3 reads CASSAGPTGELFF. The CDR3 coding sequence is TGTGCCAGCAGCGCGGGGCCTACCGGGGAGCTGTTTTTT.

The chain recombines TRBV27 with TRBJ2-7; the D is unclear. Per the germline V gene, CDR1 is MNHEY and CDR2 is SMNVEV (reference sequence). This CDR3 has 13 residues. Trimming took off 6 bases at V and 6 bases at J, with 15 bases between the two ends. The CDR3 spells CASSIITSAEQYF. CDR3 nucleotides: TGTGCCAGCAGCATCATTACCAGTGCCGAGCAGTACTTC.

The V call is TRBV6-4, the J call TRBJ2-6; D may be TRBD2 (6 bases). The V gene lost 10 bases and the J gene lost 2 bases, with 18 bases spanning the gap. The CDR3 is made up of 16 amino acids. Germline values: CDR1 MRHNA, CDR2 SNTAGT. The CDR3 coding sequence is TGTGCCAATCTAAGGAGGGGCGAACCTGGGGCCAACGTCCTGACTTTC. It yields the protein CANLRRGEPGANVLTF.

This clone occurred once. The chain couples TRBV27 to TRBJ1-3; D may be TRBD1 (5 bases). This CDR3 is built from 13 residues. Germline assignment: CDR1 MNHEY and CDR2 SMNVEV (reference sequence). V was trimmed by 6 bases and J by 0 bases, leaving 6 bases between them. CDR3 DNA sequence: TGTGCCAGCAGGACAGACTCTGGAAACACCATATATTTT. Translation gives CASRTDSGNTIYF.

The gene calls are TRBV14 and TRBJ2-2, with a possible D match to TRBD2 (6 bases). CDR1 and CDR2 (germline): SGHDN, FVKESK. The CDR3 consists of 17 residues. V was shortened by 2 bases and J by 6 bases, with 19 bases between the two germline ends. CDR3 coding DNA: TGTGCCAGCAGCCAATCTCGCGGGATAACATACCCCGGGGAGCTGTTTTTT. Protein sequence: CASSQSRGITYPGELFF.

This chain links TRBV10-2 with TRBJ1-2, with D possibly TRBD1 on 6 matching bases. Per the germline V gene, CDR1 is WSHSY and CDR2 is SAAADI. This CDR3 comprises 12 residues. V was pared by 6 bases and J by 3 bases, with 8 bases between. The CDR3 reads CASRNRDYGYTF. CDR3 coding DNA: TGCGCCAGCAGGAACAGGGACTATGGCTACACCTTC.

This chain connects TRBV5-1 to TRBJ1-5; D is ambiguous. Trimming shortened V by 4 bases and J by 2 bases, and 13 bases separated the two germline ends. Germline V lookup: CDR1 SGHRS, CDR2 YFSETQ. This CDR3 comprises 15 residues. DNA of the CDR3: TGCGCCAGCAGCCCCCTCCCGTACGGCAATCAGCCCCAGCATTTT. Encoded protein: CASSPLPYGNQPQHF.

This clone was recorded only once. The chain has TRBV5-1 and TRBJ2-1, with D tentatively TRBD2 (6 bases). Trimming left V 2 bases short and J 7 bases short, with 19 bases between. Germline values: CDR1 SGHRS, CDR2 YFSETQ. There are 16 residues in the CDR3. CDR3 sequence (DNA): TGCGCCAGCAGCTTATCCGGGAGTGGGGTATATAATGAGCAGTTCTTC. This gives the protein CASSLSGSGVYNEQFF.

The V call is TRBV7-3, the J call TRBJ1-1, with D possibly TRBD1 on 5 matching bases. CDR1 SGHTA and CDR2 FQGTGA come from the germline V gene. V lost 5 bases and J lost 5, with 15 bases in between. The CDR3 consists of 14 residues. CDR3 bases: TGTGCCAGCAGCCCATCAGGGACGCCAACTGAAGCTTTCTTT. Protein product: CASSPSGTPTEAFF.

The chain combines TRBV4-1 with TRBJ2-7, with D perhaps matching TRBD2 (6 bases). CDR1 is MGHRA and CDR2 is YSYEKL in the germline V gene. This CDR3 is built from 14 residues. Between the trimmed V and J ends, which lost 4 bases and 2 bases, there was a span of 12 bases. The CDR3 region is CASSPPSVTYEQYF. In DNA form, the CDR3 reads TGCGCCAGCAGCCCACCTAGCGTGACCTACGAGCAGTACTTC.

The J gene is TRBJ2-7, the V gene TRBV2; D is undetermined. Germline CDR1 SNHLY, CDR2 FYNNEI. Deletions cut 6 bases from V and 9 bases from J, with 12 bases between. This CDR3 contains 11 residues. CDR3 DNA: TGTGCCAGCAGGTCCAGTCTAGGGCAGTACTTC. It codes for CASRSSLGQYF. Full variable domain (missing parts from reference TRBV2 and TRBJ2-7): EPEVTQTPSHQVTQMGQEVILRCVPISNHLYFYWYRQILGQKVEFLVSFYNNEISEKSEIFDDQFSVERPDGSNFTLKIRSTKLEDSAMYFCASRSSLGQYFGPGTRLTVT.

In its sample, this clone was seen once. The chain employs TRBV5-5 and TRBJ1-2; D is undetermined. This CDR3 is built from 13 residues. Between the trimmed V and J ends, which lost 4 bases and 0 bases, there was a span of 7 bases. The germline V gene encodes CDR1 SGHKS and CDR2 YYEKEE (reference sequence). The CDR3 loop is CASSRDPNYGYTF. The CDR3 region has the DNA TGTGCCAGCAGCCGTGACCCTAACTATGGCTACACCTTC.

The chain uses TRBV29-1 and TRBJ2-1; 7 bases match TRBD2. The junction had 12 bases not matched to a gene; V was cut back by 5 bases and J by 5 bases. The length of the CDR3 is 15 residues. Germline CDR1 and CDR2: SQVTM and ANQGSEA. As DNA, the CDR3 is TGCAGCGTTCCCAGCGGACTAGTCAAGGACAATGAGCAGTTCTTC. It encodes CSVPSGLVKDNEQFF.

The J gene is TRBJ1-2, the V gene TRBV27, with a possible D match to TRBD1 (5 bases). V dropped 1 base and J dropped 2 bases, with 17 bases sitting between them. The CDR3 is 17 amino acids. CDR1 and CDR2 from the germline V gene are MNHEY and SMNVEV (reference sequence). CDR3 sequence: CASSLWGSGVDNYGYTF. The CDR3 nucleotides are TGTGCCAGCAGTTTATGGGGCAGCGGCGTTGACAACTATGGCTACACCTTC.

The chain employs TRBV28 and TRBJ2-1; 12 bases line up with TRBD2. The CDR3 has 15 residues. V lost 3 bases and J lost 8; bases outside the gene matches: 5. Germline V CDR1 and CDR2: MDHEN, SYDVKM. The CDR3 loop is CASSLGGLAGHEQFF. The CDR3, as DNA: TGTGCCAGCAGTTTGGGGGGACTAGCGGGTCATGAGCAGTTCTTC. The full variable domain, completed using reference TRBV28 and TRBJ2-1, is DVKVTQSSRYLVKRTGEKVFLECVQDMDHENMFWYRQDPGLGLRLIYFSYDVKMKEKGDIPEGYSVSREKKERFSLILESASTNQTSMYLCASSLGGLAGHEQFFGPGTRLTVL.

The V call is TRBV18, the J call TRBJ2-1; the D gene is possibly TRBD2 (6 bases). The CDR3 runs 13 residues. Trimming shortened V by 2 bases and J by 8 bases, and 10 bases separated the two germline ends. Per germline, CDR1 KGHSH and CDR2 LQKENI. This CDR3 is CASSPTGDYEQFF. CDR3 bases: TGTGCCAGCTCACCAACTGGGGACTATGAGCAGTTCTTC.

To note about this clone: Other DNA sequences in this specimen translate into the identical CDR3. The rearrangement uses TRBV11-2 and TRBJ2-7; no firm D call. The ends were cut back, 6 bases at V and 1 base at J, with 7 bases in the middle. This CDR3 region has 12 residues. Germline values: CDR1 SGHAT, CDR2 FQNNGV. As DNA, the CDR3 is TGTGCCAGCAGTTTCGGGTCCTACGAGCAGTACTTC. Its translation: CASSFGSYEQYF.

The chain uses TRBV19 and TRBJ1-5; D gene unclear. CDR3 size: 16 residues. Germline loops: CDR1 LNHDA, CDR2 SQIVND (reference sequence). Trimming cost V 5 bases and J 7 bases, with 21 bases left between them. CDR3 sequence: CASSLIGSGVGQPQHF. CDR3 nucleotide sequence: TGTGCCAGTAGTCTCATAGGATCCGGAGTCGGCCAGCCCCAGCATTTT.

Concerning this clone: Other DNA sequences from this sample encode an identical CDR3 as well. This chain connects TRBV5-1 to TRBJ2-6, with D possibly TRBD2 on 5 matching bases. Trimming left V 4 bases short and J 4 bases short, with 9 bases between. This CDR3 is 14 amino acids long. CDR1 SGHRS and CDR2 YFSETQ come from the germline V gene. For the CDR3, the DNA is TGCGCCAGCAGCCCGGGGTCCGGGGCCAACGTCCTGACTTTC. Translating it yields CASSPGSGANVLTF. Drawing the rest from reference TRBV5-1 and TRBJ2-6, the complete variable domain is KAGVTQTPRYLIKTRGQQVTLSCSPISGHRSVSWYQQTPGQGLQFLFEYFSETQRNKGNFPGRFSGRQFSNSRSEMNVSTLELGDSALYLCASSPGSGANVLTFGAGSRLTVL.

The rearrangement links TRBV20-1 to TRBJ2-5, with 7 bases that match TRBD2. The CDR3 contains 11 residues. The ends lost 6 bases at V and 5 bases at J; junction bases unmatched: 3. From germline, CDR1 is DFQATT and CDR2 SNEGSKA (reference sequence). CDR3 amino acids: CSADGGETQYF. CDR3 in DNA: TGCAGTGCCGACGGGGGGGAGACCCAGTACTTC.

The V and J genes are TRBV12-2 and TRBJ2-7; TRBD1, as called in the table, went unchecked against the DNA. TRBV12-2 is shown as a pseudogene. The CDR3 length is 15 residues. This CDR3 reads CASRLQGDSSYEQYF. The CDR3 nucleotides are TGTGCAAGTCGCTTACAGGGCGACAGCTCCTACGAGCAGTACTTC.

The rearrangement links TRBV12-5 to TRBJ1-3, with D possibly TRBD1 on 5 matching bases. Germline V gene lookup returns CDR1 LGHNT and CDR2 FRNRAP. CDR3 length: 16 residues. Trimming took 0 bases from V and 6 from J, leaving 15 bases between them. In nucleotides, the CDR3 is TGTGCTAGTGGTTTGGTCAACGGGGGTATTTCAAACACCATATATTTT. It yields the protein CASGLVNGGISNTIYF.

The J gene is TRBJ1-1, the V gene TRBV2, with TRBD1 identical over 7 bases. Germline-derived CDR1 and CDR2 are SNHLY and FYNNEI. V lost 4 bases, J lost 3 bases, and 5 bases stayed unmatched. CDR3 size: 14 residues. CDR3 nucleotides: TGTGCCAGCAGTGGGACAGGACAATACACTGAAGCTTTCTTT. This codes for CASSGTGQYTEAFF.

This clone appeared a single time. The chain links TRBV5-1 to TRBJ2-3, with D possibly matching TRBD1 (5 bases). This CDR3 region has 16 residues. Germline CDR1 SGHRS, CDR2 YFSETQ. The V end was cut by 0 bases, the J end by 4 bases, with 15 bases between. CDR3 DNA: TGCGCCAGCAGCTTGGCGTGGGGCTCCGCGGCAGATACGCAGTATTTT. It encodes CASSLAWGSAADTQYF.

The chain joins TRBV10-2 to TRBJ2-3; the D is unclear. The CDR3 is 11 residues long. Germline V gene sequence: CDR1 WSHSY, CDR2 SAAADI. V was pared by 6 bases and J by 10 bases, with 11 bases between. The CDR3 DNA reads TGCGCCAGCAGGGCACTTGGGGCGCAGTATTTT. This translates into CASRALGAQYF.

This clone has only one observation. The CDR3 sequence: CASSLLGGRAHNEQFF. As DNA, the CDR3 is TGTGCCAGCAGCTTATTAGGCGGGAGGGCCCATAATGAGCAGTTCTTC. The J gene is TRBJ2-1, the V gene TRBV11-2, with 9 positions matching TRBD2. The J segment lost 7 bases and the V segment lost 2 bases, leaving 9 bases of the junction unmatched. CDR3 length: 16 residues. CDR1 and CDR2 (germline): SGHAT, FQNNGV.